Shown below are 31 T cell receptor beta chains from a single sample sequenced in a study of regulatory T cells in long-lasting Graves disease. Indicated time point: newly diagnosed GD, antithyroid drugs for less than 3 months. Following extraction of RNA from PBMCs, that RNA was used to make the TCR library. In building TCR beta libraries, iRepertoire HTBI primers were used together with Arm-PCR of CDR3 regions. MiXCR was run by TCRdb on the multiplex PCR reads, yielding one entry per CDR3 protein. The sample consists of 200,000 to 250,000 distinct CDR3 sequences, roughly 20% of them appearing once. This sample also appeared in a second study, on T cells in Graves' hyperthyroidism and ophthalmopathy.

Sequences were derived from peripheral blood mononuclear cells (PBMCs), sampled at new diagnosis, from a patient treated with antithyroid drugs. These receptor sequences come from a woman aged 25 to 39 with Graves disease.

Note on this clonotype: A read error may be the cause here, since a much bigger clone is one base away. The CDR3 DNA is TGTGCCTGGAGTGTTGGAGGTCCACGGGGATACTACGAGCAGTACTTC. It translates to CAWSVGGPRGYYEQYF. The rearrangement joins TRBV30 to TRBJ2-7; a possible D gene is TRBD2 (5 bases). The ends were cut back, 0 bases at V and 3 bases at J, with 18 bases in the middle. The length of the CDR3 is 16 residues. In germline, CDR1 is GTSNPN, CDR2 SVGIG (reference sequence).

This clonotype appeared a few times. Since a much larger clone is just one base distant, this may be a read error. The chain has TRBV7-2 and TRBJ2-5, with 9 bases fitting TRBD2. Germline-derived CDR1 and CDR2 are SGHTA and FQGNSA. This CDR3 is built from 16 residues. The CDR3, as DNA: TGTGCCGGCAGCCCCCGGCGGGAGGGCCCTGGGGAGACCCAGTACTTC. It yields the protein CAGSPRREGPGETQYF.

The chain recombines TRBV12-5 with TRBJ2-6; TRBD2 matches at 7 bases. Losses at the gene ends were 7 bases for V and 0 bases for J; bases not matched to a gene: 6. Germline values: CDR1 LGHNT, CDR2 FRNRAP. The CDR3 contains 16 residues. The CDR3, as DNA: TGTGCTAGTGCCCCTGGGGGGGGCTCTGGGGCCAACGTCCTGACTTTC. Translation gives CASAPGGGSGANVLTF.

There are many counts of this clonotype. This chain joins TRBV19 and TRBJ1-2; 7 bases fit TRBD1. J was trimmed by 6 bases and V by 9 bases; bases with no gene match: 4. The CDR3 length is 11 residues. Germline assignment: CDR1 LNHDA and CDR2 SQIVND (reference sequence). CDR3 amino acids: CASRQGHGYTF. CDR3 nucleotides: TGTGCCAGCCGACAGGGCCATGGCTACACCTTC.

The sample holds many counts of this clonotype. This chain uses TRBV6-1 with TRBJ2-1, with D tentatively TRBD2 (6 bases). Per germline, CDR1 MNHNS and CDR2 SASEGT. V dropped 6 bases and J dropped 4 bases, with 16 bases sitting between them. The CDR3 has 15 amino acids. The CDR3 loop is CASSLLGGYYNEQFF. In nucleotides, the CDR3 is TGTGCCAGCAGCCTCCTCGGGGGATATTACAATGAGCAGTTCTTC.

This clonotype was recorded at least ten times. This chain uses TRBV12-3 or TRBV12-4 with TRBJ1-2; D not certain. V was pared by 6 bases and J by 8 bases, with 13 bases between. The CDR3 contains 12 residues. CDR3 sequence reads: CASSPEGSGYTF. CDR3 bases: TGTGCCAGCAGCCCCGAGGGATCGGGCTACACCTTC.

This clonotype was counted at least ten times. This sequence joins TRBV2 and TRBJ2-1; D unresolved. V lost 8 bases, J lost 5 bases, and 4 bases lay in between. CDR3 length: 10 residues. Germline-derived CDR1 and CDR2 are SNHLY and FYNNEI. The CDR3 bases are TGTGCCAGCGTTCACAATGAGCAGTTCTTC. This codes for CASVHNEQFF. Combining the CDR3 with reference TRBV2 and TRBJ2-1 gives the whole variable domain EPEVTQTPSHQVTQMGQEVILRCVPISNHLYFYWYRQILGQKVEFLVSFYNNEISEKSEIFDDQFSVERPDGSNFTLKIRSTKLEDSAMYFCASVHNEQFFGPGTRLTVL.

This clonotype occurred many times. This sequence joins TRBV2 and TRBJ1-2, with D perhaps TRBD1 (5 bases). The germline V gene has CDR1 SNHLY and CDR2 FYNNEI. V lost 6 bases to trimming and J lost 8 bases, with 13 bases between them. The CDR3 spans 12 residues. CDR3 DNA: TGTGCCAGCAGGCCCGGGGGGGTGGGCTACACCTTC. Its translation: CASRPGGVGYTF.

This clonotype was counted ten times or more. The chain has TRBV27 and TRBJ2-3; the match to TRBD1 covers 9 bases. This CDR3 has 15 residues. Per the germline V gene, CDR1 is MNHEY and CDR2 is SMNVEV (reference sequence). V trimming: 5 bases; J trimming: 5 bases; junction bases outside the gene matches: 8. In nucleotides, the CDR3 is TGTGCCAGCAGTCCACGGACAGGGGTTAGAGATACGCAGTATTTT. Protein: CASSPRTGVRDTQYF.

This clonotype was picked up many times. The chain employs TRBV2 and TRBJ2-1, with D unresolved. This CDR3 has 11 residues. Germline CDR1 and CDR2: SNHLY and FYNNEI. Trimming shortened V by 4 bases and J by 5 bases, and 3 bases separated the two germline ends. CDR3 bases: TGTGCCAGCAGTGTCCACAATGAGCAGTTCTTC. Protein: CASSVHNEQFF. Combining the CDR3 with reference TRBV2 and TRBJ2-1 gives the whole variable domain EPEVTQTPSHQVTQMGQEVILRCVPISNHLYFYWYRQILGQKVEFLVSFYNNEISEKSEIFDDQFSVERPDGSNFTLKIRSTKLEDSAMYFCASSVHNEQFFGPGTRLTVL.

This clonotype was seen many times. The chain joins TRBV3-1 to TRBJ2-7; 7 bases fit TRBD2. V shed 1 base and J 3 bases; nucleotides not matched to a gene: 9. The CDR3 covers 16 residues. Germline-derived CDR1 and CDR2 are LGHDT and YNNKEL (reference sequence). The CDR3 DNA is TGTGCCAGCAGCCAAGGGAAGCGGGGTCCTTACTACGAGCAGTACTTC. It translates to CASSQGKRGPYYEQYF.

This clonotype was counted ten times or more. This sequence joins TRBV18 and TRBJ2-1; D not resolved. CDR3 size: 12 residues. V lost 3 bases to trimming and J lost 9 bases, with 9 bases between them. Germline V gene sequence: CDR1 KGHSH, CDR2 LQKENI. The CDR3 nucleotides are TGTGCCAGCTCACCCTACTCCAGTGAGCAGTTCTTC. Translation gives CASSPYSSEQFF.

This clonotype was seen repeatedly, ten times or more. V gene TRBV7-3 combines with J gene TRBJ2-5, with D unresolved. The CDR3 has 12 residues. Germline V gene data show CDR1 as SGHTA and CDR2 as FQGTGA. The V end was cut by 5 bases, the J end by 5 bases, with 9 bases between. The CDR3 reads CASSDNRETQYF. CDR3 nucleotides: TGTGCCAGCAGCGACAATCGCGAGACCCAGTACTTC. Complete variable domain (other parts from reference TRBV7-3 and TRBJ2-5): GAGVSQTPSNKVTEKGKYVELRCDPISGHTALYWYRQSLGQGPEFLIYFQGTGAADDSGLPNDRFFAVRPEGSVSTLKIQRTERGDSAVYLCASSDNRETQYFGPGTRLLVL.

This clonotype was observed at least ten times. V gene TRBV6-1 combines with J gene TRBJ2-7; TRBD1 matches 8 bases. The CDR3 runs to 11 residues. Looked up from germline, CDR1 is MNHNS and CDR2 is SASEGT. The V and J ends lost 10 bases and 8 bases, in that order; junction bases with no gene match: 7. In DNA form, the CDR3 reads TGTGCCACAGAACAGGGGGTTCAGCAGTACTTC. Translating gives CATEQGVQQYF.

Ten or more counts support this clonotype. V is TRBV15 and J is TRBJ1-3, with a weak D call TRBD1 (5 bases). Germline V lookup: CDR1 LNHNV, CDR2 YYDKDF (reference sequence). The CDR3 covers 16 residues. Trimming shortened V by 4 bases and J by 0 bases, and 13 bases separated the two germline ends. In nucleotides, the CDR3 is TGTGCCACCAGCAACAGCCGTAGGGGCTCTGGAAACACCATATATTTT. It codes for CATSNSRRGSGNTIYF.

The chain has TRBV2 and TRBJ2-3; D gene uncertain. V lost 2 bases to trimming and J lost 2 bases, with 11 bases between them. The CDR3 totals 15 residues. Germline CDR1 and CDR2: SNHLY and FYNNEI. The CDR3 DNA reads as TGTGCCAGCAGTGAATACGAACAACTCACAGATACGCAGTATTTT. This sequence encodes CASSEYEQLTDTQYF. Full variable domain (rest looked up from reference TRBV2 and TRBJ2-3): EPEVTQTPSHQVTQMGQEVILRCVPISNHLYFYWYRQILGQKVEFLVSFYNNEISEKSEIFDDQFSVERPDGSNFTLKIRSTKLEDSAMYFCASSEYEQLTDTQYFGPGTRLTVL.

The sample holds a few counts of this clonotype. The rearrangement joins TRBV10-1 to TRBJ2-1; no clear D. Trimming pared 3 bases from V and 8 bases from J, leaving 11 bases between. CDR1 is WNHNN and CDR2 is SYGVQD in the germline V gene (reference sequence). The CDR3 is made up of 13 amino acids. This CDR3 reads CASSDGRSHEQFF. CDR3 DNA: TGCGCCAGCAGTGATGGACGCAGTCATGAGCAGTTCTTC.

The chain is built from TRBV29-1 and TRBJ2-1; 11 nucleotides agree with TRBD2. V lost 7 bases and J lost 9; bases outside the gene matches: 14. CDR1 and CDR2 (germline): SQVTM, ANQGSEA. The CDR3 is 15 amino acids. This chain's CDR3 is CSAIGTSGSSGEQFF. In nucleotides, the CDR3 is TGCAGCGCTATCGGAACTAGCGGGAGTTCGGGTGAGCAGTTCTTC.

This clonotype was seen at least ten times. The chain joins TRBV27 to TRBJ2-5; 7 positions agree with TRBD1. The V and J ends lost 6 bases and 1 base, in that order; junction bases with no gene match: 17. CDR3 length: 18 residues. From germline, CDR1 is MNHEY and CDR2 SMNVEV (reference sequence). The CDR3 sequence: CASSPIVSEDRAQETQYF. The CDR3 DNA sequence: TGTGCCAGCAGCCCCATAGTCTCCGAAGACAGGGCCCAAGAGACCCAGTACTTC.

The genes are TRBV11-3 and TRBJ2-3, with TRBD2 matching over 7 bases. Losses at the gene ends were 4 bases for V and 0 bases for J; bases not matched to a gene: 16. The CDR3 is 19 amino acids. Germline V gene sequence: CDR1 SGHNT, CDR2 YENEEA. CDR3 sequence: CASSYPKVERRESTDTQYF. CDR3 nucleotides: TGTGCCAGCAGCTACCCTAAGGTGGAGCGGCGGGAGAGCACAGATACGCAGTATTTT.

The V gene is TRBV6-2 or TRBV6-3, the J gene TRBJ2-7; no clear D gene. This CDR3 contains 12 residues. The ends were cut back, 8 bases at V and 3 bases at J, with 11 bases in the middle. Germline V gene data show CDR1 as MNHEY and CDR2 as SVGEGT. The CDR3 is CASGLEIYEQYF. In DNA, the CDR3 is TGTGCCAGCGGGCTAGAGATCTACGAGCAGTACTTC.

This clonotype has a count of ten or more. The chain combines TRBV20-1 with TRBJ2-7; D may correspond to TRBD1 or TRBD2 (5 bases each). There are 13 residues in the CDR3. Germline loops: CDR1 DFQATT, CDR2 SNEGSKA (reference sequence). Trimming pared 1 base from V and 4 bases from J, leaving 11 bases between. In DNA, the CDR3 is TGCAGTGCTAGAGCGGGGCACTTGTACGAGCAGTACTTC. Its protein is CSARAGHLYEQYF.

This clonotype has at least ten counts. The rearrangement uses TRBV28 and TRBJ2-3, with D possibly being TRBD1 or TRBD2 (5 bases each). V was clipped by 1 base and J by 1 base, with 21 bases between them. The CDR3 is made up of 19 amino acids. CDR1 is MDHEN, CDR2 SYDVKM, per germline. CDR3 coding DNA: TGTGCCAGCAGTTTATCGTTGGGGGAGTCTAAGAGGGGCACAGATACGCAGTATTTT. It encodes CASSLSLGESKRGTDTQYF.

This clonotype was counted at least ten times. V usage is TRBV7-9 and J usage is TRBJ1-2; no clear D. The V gene's germline CDR1 is SEHNR and CDR2 FQNEAQ (reference sequence). Trimming shortened V by 1 base and J by 2 bases, and 11 bases separated the two germline ends. The CDR3 has 15 residues. The CDR3 bases are TGTGCCAGCAGCTTAGAGGTCCGGGTAAACTATGGCTACACCTTC. Amino acids: CASSLEVRVNYGYTF.

This clonotype appeared a few times. The chain joins TRBV5-1 to TRBJ2-4; D unresolved. The V end was cut by 0 bases, the J end by 0 bases, with 10 bases between. Germline V gives CDR1 SGHRS, CDR2 YFSETQ. The CDR3 consists of 16 residues. CDR3 coding DNA: TGCGCCAGCAGCTTGGGGCGACAACTAGCCAAAAACATTCAGTACTTC. Protein: CASSLGRQLAKNIQYF.

In the case of this clonotype: A far larger clone is only one base removed, so a read error is likely. The J gene is TRBJ2-3, the V gene TRBV6-8; D possibly corresponds to TRBD2 (5 bases). This CDR3 has 15 amino acids. Germline CDR1 reads MNHGY; CDR2 reads SAAAGT. Trimming removed 5 bases at V and 1 base at J, with 13 bases between. Here the CDR3 DNA reads TGTGCCAGCAGTCTATCGGGAAAGGGCACAGATACGCAGTATTTT. Translating gives CASSLSGKGTDTQYF.

The sample holds a few counts of this clonotype. The genes are TRBV5-4 and TRBJ2-1; 8 bases match TRBD1. V lost 3 bases to trimming and J lost 2 bases; unmatched junction nucleotides: 4. Germline CDR1 is SGHNT and CDR2 is YYREEE (reference sequence). The CDR3 runs to 15 residues. CDR3: CASSSRDRTYNEQFF. As DNA, the CDR3 is TGTGCCAGCAGCTCTCGGGACAGGACCTACAATGAGCAGTTCTTC.

This clonotype was seen repeatedly, ten times or more. This chain joins TRBV7-2 and TRBJ2-2; possible D gene TRBD2, 5 bases. Trimming took 3 bases from V and 6 from J, leaving 14 bases between them. Germline values: CDR1 SGHTA, CDR2 FQGNSA. The CDR3 sequence is 15 residues long. CDR3 in amino acids: CASSFSVLSAGELFF. In DNA form, the CDR3 reads TGTGCCAGCAGCTTTAGCGTCCTTTCCGCCGGGGAGCTGTTTTTT.

This clonotype was recorded at least ten times. The chain carries TRBV9 and TRBJ1-2, with 9 bases that match TRBD1. Germline loops: CDR1 SGDLS, CDR2 YYNGEE. The CDR3 spans 16 residues. V shed 5 bases and J 7 bases; nucleotides not matched to a gene: 15. In nucleotides, the CDR3 is TGTGCCAGCAGTCGAGACTCGGGACAGGGAACGAGTGGCTACACCTTC. It specifies CASSRDSGQGTSGYTF.

The V gene is TRBV3-1, the J gene TRBJ2-3; 11 positions match TRBD2. The CDR3 consists of 16 residues. With 3 bases clipped from V and 3 bases from J, the junction kept 5 bases outside the gene matches. CDR1 and CDR2 from the germline V gene are LGHDT and YNNKEL (reference sequence). The CDR3: CASSQHSGGATDTQYF. CDR3 bases: TGTGCCAGCAGCCAGCATAGCGGGGGGGCAACAGATACGCAGTATTTT.

At least ten counts were recorded for this clonotype. V and J are TRBV18 and TRBJ1-5, with D tentatively TRBD1 (6 bases). The CDR3 sequence is 16 residues long. Trimming removed 2 bases at V and 5 bases at J, with 16 bases between. The germline V gene has CDR1 KGHSH and CDR2 LQKENI. CDR3 loop: CASSPSQGRLDQPQHF. DNA of the CDR3: TGTGCCAGCTCACCAAGTCAGGGGCGTTTAGATCAGCCCCAGCATTTT. Using reference TRBV18 and TRBJ1-5 for the parts outside the CDR3, the full variable domain is NAGVMQNPRHLVRRRGQEARLRCSPMKGHSHVYWYRQLPEEGLKFMVYLQKENIIDESGMPKERFSAEFPKEGPSILRIQQVVRGDSAAYFCASSPSQGRLDQPQHFGDGTRLSIL.